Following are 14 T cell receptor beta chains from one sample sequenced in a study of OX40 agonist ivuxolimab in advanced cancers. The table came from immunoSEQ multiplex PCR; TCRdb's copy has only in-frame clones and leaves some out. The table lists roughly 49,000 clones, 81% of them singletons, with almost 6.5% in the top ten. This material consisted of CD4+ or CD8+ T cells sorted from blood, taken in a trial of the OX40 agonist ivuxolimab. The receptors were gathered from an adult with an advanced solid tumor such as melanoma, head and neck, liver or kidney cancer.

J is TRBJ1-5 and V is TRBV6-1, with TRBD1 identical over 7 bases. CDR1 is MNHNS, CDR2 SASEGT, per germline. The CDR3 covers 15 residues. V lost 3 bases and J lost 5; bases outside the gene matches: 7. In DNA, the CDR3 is TGTGCCAGCAGTGACCCCAGGGGGAACTATCAGCCCCAGCATTTT. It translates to CASSDPRGNYQPQHF.

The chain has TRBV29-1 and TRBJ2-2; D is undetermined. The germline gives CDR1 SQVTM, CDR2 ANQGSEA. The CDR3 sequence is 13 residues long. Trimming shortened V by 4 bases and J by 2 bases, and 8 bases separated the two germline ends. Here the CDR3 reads CSVGTTNTGELFF. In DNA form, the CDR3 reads TGCAGCGTTGGGACCACCAACACCGGGGAGCTGTTTTTT.

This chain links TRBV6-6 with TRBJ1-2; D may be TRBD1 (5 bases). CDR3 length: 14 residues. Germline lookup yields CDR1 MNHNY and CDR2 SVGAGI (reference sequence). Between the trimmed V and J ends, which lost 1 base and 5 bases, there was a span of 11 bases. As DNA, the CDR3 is TGTGCCAGCAGTTACTTGGAGGGACCTTATGGCTACACCTTC. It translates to CASSYLEGPYGYTF.

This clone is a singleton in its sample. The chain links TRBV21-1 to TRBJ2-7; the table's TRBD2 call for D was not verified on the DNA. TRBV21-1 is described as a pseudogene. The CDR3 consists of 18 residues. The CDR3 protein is CASSKEAGVGLASYEQYF. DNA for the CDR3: TGTGCCAGCAGCAAAGAAGCTGGGGTTGGACTAGCGTCCTACGAGCAGTACTTC.

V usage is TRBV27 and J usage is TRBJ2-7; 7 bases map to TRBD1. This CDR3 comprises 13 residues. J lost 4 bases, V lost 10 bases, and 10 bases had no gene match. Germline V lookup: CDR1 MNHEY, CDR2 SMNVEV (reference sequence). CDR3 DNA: TGTGCCACCCGGACAGGAATACCTTACGAGCAGTACTTC. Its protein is CATRTGIPYEQYF.

CDR3 sequence reads: CASSVVGGLGGYTF. The CDR3 region has the DNA TGTGCCAGCAGCGTAGTAGGGGGCTTGGGAGGCTACACCTTC. J is TRBJ1-2 and V is TRBV9; the match to TRBD1 covers 7 bases. CDR3 length equals 14 residues. V was clipped by 0 bases and J by 8 bases; unmatched bases: 7. The V gene's germline CDR1 is SGDLS and CDR2 YYNGEE.

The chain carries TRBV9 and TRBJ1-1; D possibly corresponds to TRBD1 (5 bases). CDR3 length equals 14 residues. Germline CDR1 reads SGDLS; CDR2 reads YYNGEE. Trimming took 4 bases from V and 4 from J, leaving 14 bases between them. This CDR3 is CASSPISGTTEAFF. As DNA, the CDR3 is TGTGCCAGCAGCCCGATATCAGGGACCACTGAAGCTTTCTTT. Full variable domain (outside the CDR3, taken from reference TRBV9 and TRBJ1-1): DSGVTQTPKHLITATGQRVTLRCSPRSGDLSVYWYQQSLDQGLQFLIQYYNGEERAKGNILERFSAQQFPDLHSELNLSSLELGDSALYFCASSPISGTTEAFFGQGTRLTVV.

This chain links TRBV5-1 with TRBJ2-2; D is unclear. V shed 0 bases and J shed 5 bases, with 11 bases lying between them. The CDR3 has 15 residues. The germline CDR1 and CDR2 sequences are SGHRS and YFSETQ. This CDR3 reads CASSLEGYPTGELFF. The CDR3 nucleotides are TGCGCCAGCAGCTTGGAGGGCTACCCAACCGGGGAGCTGTTTTTT.

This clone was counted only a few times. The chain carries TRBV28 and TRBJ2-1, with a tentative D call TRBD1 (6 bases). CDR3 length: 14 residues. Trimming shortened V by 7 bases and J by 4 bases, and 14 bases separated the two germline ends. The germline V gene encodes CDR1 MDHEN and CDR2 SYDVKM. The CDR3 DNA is TGTGCCAGCACCCGGACAGCGTTATACAATGAGCAGTTCTTC. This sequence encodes CASTRTALYNEQFF.

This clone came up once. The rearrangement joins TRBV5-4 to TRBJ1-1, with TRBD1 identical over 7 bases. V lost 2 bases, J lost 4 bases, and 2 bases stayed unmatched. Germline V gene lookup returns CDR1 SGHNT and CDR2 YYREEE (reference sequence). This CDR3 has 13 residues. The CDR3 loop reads CASSFSGGTEAFF. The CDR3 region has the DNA TGTGCCAGCAGCTTTTCAGGGGGCACTGAAGCTTTCTTT.

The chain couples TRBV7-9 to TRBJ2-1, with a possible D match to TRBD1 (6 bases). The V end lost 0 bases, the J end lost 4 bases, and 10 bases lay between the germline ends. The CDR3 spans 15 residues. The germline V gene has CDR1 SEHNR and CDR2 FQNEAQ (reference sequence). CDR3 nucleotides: TGTGCCAGCAGCTTAGCTCTCGGACAGTACAATGAGCAGTTCTTC. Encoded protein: CASSLALGQYNEQFF.

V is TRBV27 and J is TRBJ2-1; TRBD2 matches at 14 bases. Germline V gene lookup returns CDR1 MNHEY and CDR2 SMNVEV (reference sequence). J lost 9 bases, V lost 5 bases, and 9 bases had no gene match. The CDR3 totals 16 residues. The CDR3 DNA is TGTGCCAGCAGTCCGGCGGGACTAGCGGGAGCCGGTGAGCAGTTCTTC. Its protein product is CASSPAGLAGAGEQFF.

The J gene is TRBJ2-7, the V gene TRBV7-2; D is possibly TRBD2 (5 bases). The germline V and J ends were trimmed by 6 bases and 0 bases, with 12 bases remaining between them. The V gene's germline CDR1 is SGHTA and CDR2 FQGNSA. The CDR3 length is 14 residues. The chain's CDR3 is CASSYSVSSYEQYF. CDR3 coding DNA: TGTGCCAGCAGTTATAGCGTTAGCTCCTACGAGCAGTACTTC.

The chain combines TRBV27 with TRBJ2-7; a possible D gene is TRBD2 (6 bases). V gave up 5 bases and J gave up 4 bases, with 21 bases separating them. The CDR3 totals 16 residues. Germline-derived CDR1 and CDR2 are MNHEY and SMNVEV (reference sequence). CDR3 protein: CASSPSLRDWQYEQYF. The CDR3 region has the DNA TGTGCCAGCAGTCCCTCCTTGAGGGACTGGCAATACGAGCAGTACTTC.